This T cell receptor (beta chain) originates from a study of Ad26.COV2.S vaccination and SARS-CoV-2 variants (dated by TCRdb to the early 2020s). A note on the overall study: Vaccine-arm donors were drawn from COV1001, a multicentre, randomized, double-blind, placebo-controlled phase I-IIa trial of Ad26.COV2.S in healthy adults. Ad26.COV2.S was given intramuscularly at 5x10^10 or 1x10^11 viral particles, as a single shot or as two shots 56 days apart. TCRbeta repertoire sequencing was used to assess the specificity and breadth of SARS-CoV-2-reactive T cell receptors after Ad26.COV2.S vaccination. The TCR-sequenced set comprised around 30 samples: approximately 19 Ad26.COV2.S vaccine recipients, 5 placebo recipients and 8 SARS-CoV-2 convalescent individuals. Participants in the trial were split at random into five groups of five each, receiving low-dose or high-dose Ad26.COV2.S once or twice, or else placebo on both occasions. Investigators remained blinded to trial group allocation during experiments and outcome assessment.

With respect to this clone: Its cognate antigen has yet to be identified. The sample holds no much larger clone one base away, and base qualities are not on file.

V is clipped by 5 bases and J by 7 bases, and the sequence between their germline boundaries is 15 bases long. Sequences SGHTA (CDR1) and FQGNSA (CDR2) are obtained from the germline V gene. The CDR3, from cysteine to phenylalanine, totals 15 residues. Only the CDR3 region is kept as DNA, spanning 45 bases read in frame from base 1. TCRbeta CDR3 regions were sequenced with the immunoSEQ Assay. After extraction, genomic DNA underwent amplification by bias-controlled multiplex PCR, followed by high-throughput sequencing. Regarding the original processing steps: To quantify the absolute abundance of every unique TCRbeta CDR3 region, sequences were collapsed and filtered. T cell fraction was estimated by normalizing TCRbeta template counts to usable DNA, which was measured by amplifying reference genes present in all nucleated cells. Repertoire TCRs were annotated as SARS-CoV-2-specific when V gene, CDR3 amino acid sequence and J gene were exactly matched to a known reactive TCR set. The reference SARS-CoV-2 TCR set was obtained from MIRA and was filtered for enrichment in COVID-19-positive ImmuneCODE repertoires, whereby public or cross-reactive TCRs were removed. Using the MIRA antigens, annotated TCRs were further analysed by specific ORF or by position within an ORF. Breadth was defined as the number of annotated unique rearrangements divided by the total number of unique productive rearrangements, and depth was defined as the summed frequency of the annotated unique rearrangements. Two-sided Wilcoxon rank-sum tests were used to compare TCR breadth between groups. TCRdb took this table from immuneACCESS and kept in-frame rearrangements with V and J called. Such tables lack part of the clones; where checked against another copy, unresolved V genes explain under half of the gap, and the rest is unexplained. V and J calls and clone size are copied from that table; D and trimming were computed from the DNA. The sample includes some 320,000 clones, with roughly 80% observed a single time. 2% to 2.5% of the sample is taken by the ten largest.

On the study overall, not on this receptor specifically: The authors noted that total T cell responses may have been underestimated by the TCR breadth and depth analyses. Vaccine and placebo recipients had comparable non-spike TCR breadth, which fits with the vaccine containing only spike. Spike-specific TCR breadth was higher in Ad26.COV2.S recipients than in placebo recipients (P = 0.0014). Substantial breadth of spike-specific CD8+ and CD4+ T cell responses was reported after vaccination. The study was not powered for comparison of responses between vaccine doses or regimens.

Sample treatment or condition, as interpreted from the label and publication: over 15 received Ad26.COV2.S at low or high dose, single or two shots; about 5 received placebo; per-sample allocation not given. For vaccine and placebo recipients, repertoires were sequenced using samples collected on day 63 after the first injection. Between 29 July and 7 August 2020, Cohort 1b enrolled some 25 adults aged 18-55 years at one site in Boston, USA. Ad26.COV2.S consisted of a replication-incompetent adenovirus type 26 vector by which a prefusion-stabilized SARS-CoV-2 spike protein from the original Wuhan strain was expressed.

This TCR derives from a person aged 18-60 years who received the Ad26.COV2.S COVID-19 vaccine or a placebo. The sequence links TRBV7-2 to TRBJ1-6; no confident D gene assignment can be made. Specimen: peripheral blood, collected in a trial of Ad26.COV2.S vaccine versus placebo. The CDR3 protein sequence reads: CASSPLGGLNSPLHF. Read as DNA, the sequence is TGTGCCAGCAGCCCACTGGGAGGGTTGAATTCACCCCTCCACTTT.